Below are 31 T cell receptor beta chains sequenced from a single sample in a study of human T cells and chemical hapten exposure. The time point: patch test 1, 2 weeks after DPC sensitization. Sample treatment: therapeutic diphenylcyclopropenone sensitization with weekly scalp DPC. TCRdb re-analysed the RACE reads in MiXCR, keeping a single row per CDR3 protein. The data hold 180,000 or so distinct CDR3 sequences, with about 15% observed a single time. The material sequenced was whole blood, taken in connection with sensitization to the hapten diphenylcyclopropenone (DPC). The receptors originated from a woman between 25 and 40 years old with alopecia areata. Some clones in this sample may be carry-over from other donors' samples.

The V gene is TRBV5-4, the J gene TRBJ1-6; maybe TRBD1 (5 bases). Trimming stripped 2 bases from V and 6 bases from J, with 21 bases between. There are 18 residues in the CDR3. The germline V gene has CDR1 SGHNT and CDR2 YYREEE (reference sequence). The CDR3 protein is CASSLRPGPAPGNSPLHF. CDR3 sequence (DNA): TGTGCCAGCAGCTTAAGACCGGGGCCCGCTCCGGGTAATTCACCCCTCCACTTT.

The chain uses TRBV29-1 and TRBJ2-1; TRBD1 is a possible D gene (6 bases). Trimming removed 6 bases from V and 9 bases from J, with 15 bases in between. CDR3 length: 12 residues. Looked up from germline, CDR1 is SQVTM and CDR2 is ANQGSEA. The CDR3 DNA sequence: TGCAGCGTGGCAACAGGGTCGGGTGAGCAGTTCTTC. Its translation is CSVATGSGEQFF.

This clonotype came up many times. This chain connects TRBV28 to TRBJ1-4; 7 bases map to TRBD1. Germline V gives CDR1 MDHEN, CDR2 SYDVKM. This CDR3 comprises 18 residues. The junction had 14 bases not matched to a gene; V was cut back by 3 bases and J by 4 bases. CDR3 in DNA: TGTGCCAGCAGTTTTACGCAGGGGACAGTTACAGTTAATGAAAAACTGTTTTTT. This encodes CASSFTQGTVTVNEKLFF.

This clonotype was seen a few times. The chain employs TRBV9 and TRBJ1-2, with no clear D. Trimming pared 0 bases from V and 4 bases from J, leaving 10 bases between. This CDR3 is built from 14 residues. CDR1 and CDR2 from the germline V gene are SGDLS and YYNGEE. CDR3 residues: CASSVAAESYGYTF. Here the CDR3 DNA reads TGTGCCAGCAGCGTAGCTGCGGAATCCTATGGCTACACCTTC.

The chain combines TRBV6-5 with TRBJ2-1, with 13 bases lining up with TRBD2. V dropped 6 bases and J dropped 4; count of bases not matched to a gene: 6. The germline V gene encodes CDR1 MNHEY and CDR2 SVGAGI. This CDR3 has 16 amino acids. CDR3 bases: TGTGCCAGCAGCCGGACTAGCGGGAGCTTGTACAATGAGCAGTTCTTC. Its translation is CASSRTSGSLYNEQFF.

This clonotype was detected only a few times. The chain is built from TRBV29-1 and TRBJ2-7, with D possibly being TRBD2 (6 bases). The V end lost 5 bases, the J end lost 0 bases, and 20 bases lay between the germline ends. The CDR3 has 16 amino acids. CDR1 and CDR2 (germline): SQVTM, ANQGSEA. CDR3 protein: CSVSGDHSQSSYEQYF. The CDR3 bases are TGCAGCGTTTCGGGGGATCACAGTCAAAGCTCCTACGAGCAGTACTTC.

The chain has TRBV7-2 and TRBJ2-3; the D is unclear. Germline CDR1 and CDR2: SGHTA and FQGNSA. This CDR3 is built from 11 residues. Trimming shortened V by 4 bases and J by 5 bases, and 4 bases separated the two germline ends. The chain's CDR3 is CASSSRDTQYF. CDR3 bases: TGTGCCAGCAGCTCGAGAGATACGCAGTATTTT. Together with reference TRBV7-2 and TRBJ2-3, the CDR3 gives the full variable domain: GAGVSQSPSNKVTEKGKDVELRCDPISGHTALYWYRQSLGQGLEFLIYFQGNSAPDKSGLPSDRFSAERTGGSVSTLTIQRTQQEDSAVYLCASSSRDTQYFGPGTRLTVL.

This clonotype was counted many times. CDR3 sequence: CASSVGGEQYYEQYF. In DNA form, the CDR3 reads TGTGCCAGCAGCGTAGGCGGGGAGCAGTACTACGAGCAGTACTTC. This chain links TRBV9 with TRBJ2-7; the D gene is possibly TRBD2 (6 bases). The CDR3 covers 15 residues. The V and J ends lost 0 bases and 3 bases respectively, with 13 bases between them. CDR1 is SGDLS, CDR2 YYNGEE, per germline.

V gene TRBV28 combines with J gene TRBJ1-5; D is unclear. V shed 5 bases and J shed 1 base, with 12 bases lying between them. Germline V lookup: CDR1 MDHEN, CDR2 SYDVKM. The CDR3 has 15 amino acids. CDR3 DNA sequence: TGTGCCAGCAGTCCCAACAAAGGAAGCAATCAGCCCCAGCATTTT. Translation: CASSPNKGSNQPQHF.

The chain is built from TRBV24-1 and TRBJ2-2; D gene unclear. V was pared by 5 bases and J by 7 bases, with 13 bases between. The length of the CDR3 is 14 residues. The germline V gene encodes CDR1 KGHDR and CDR2 SFDVKD. The CDR3 spells CATSVSRENGELFF. The CDR3 coding sequence is TGTGCCACCAGTGTGTCTAGGGAAAACGGGGAGCTGTTTTTT.

V usage is TRBV20-1 and J usage is TRBJ2-3; 9 bases map to TRBD2. Germline V gene lookup returns CDR1 DFQATT and CDR2 SNEGSKA (reference sequence). V lost 2 bases to trimming and J lost 4 bases; unmatched junction nucleotides: 13. CDR3 size: 17 residues. The CDR3 is CSARRALGSSGADTQYF. The CDR3 DNA reads as TGCAGTGCTAGAAGGGCGCTCGGCTCTAGCGGGGCAGATACGCAGTATTTT.

The gene calls are TRBV6-2 or TRBV6-3 and TRBJ1-2; TRBD1 matches at 7 bases. Germline-derived CDR1 and CDR2 are MNHEY and SVGEGT. The CDR3 loop spans 12 amino acids. The V and J ends lost 7 bases and 3 bases, in that order; junction bases with no gene match: 2. CDR3: CASNTGDYGYTF. The CDR3 DNA sequence: TGTGCCAGCAATACAGGGGACTATGGCTACACCTTC.

This clonotype was seen a few times. The V call is TRBV7-9, the J call TRBJ1-3, with D maybe TRBD1 (6 bases). Germline lookup yields CDR1 SEHNR and CDR2 FQNEAQ (reference sequence). The CDR3 runs 16 residues. With 7 bases removed from V and 0 bases from J, the gap between germline ends came to 16 bases. The chain's CDR3 is CASTSGQVNSGNTIYF. DNA of the CDR3: TGTGCCAGCACCTCGGGACAAGTGAACTCTGGAAACACCATATATTTT.

The table lists this clonotype with a few counts. The chain carries TRBV28 and TRBJ1-2; possible D gene TRBD1, 5 bases. The germline V gene has CDR1 MDHEN and CDR2 SYDVKM. V dropped 6 bases and J dropped 5 bases, with 16 bases sitting between them. The CDR3 has 14 amino acids. CDR3 sequence (DNA): TGTGCCAGCAGCCGGGACGGGGAACTATATGGCTACACCTTC. Encoded protein: CASSRDGELYGYTF.

The rearrangement links TRBV7-2 to TRBJ1-5, with TRBD1 as a possible D gene (5 bases). CDR1 is SGHTA and CDR2 is FQGNSA in the germline V gene. Trimming left V 8 bases short and J 1 base short, with 15 bases between. CDR3 size: 15 residues. The CDR3, as DNA: TGTGCCAGCTCGACAGAAGGGTGGAGCAATCAGCCCCAGCATTTT. It codes for CASSTEGWSNQPQHF.

This clonotype was detected a few times. The gene calls are TRBV3-1 and TRBJ2-1, with 11 bases that match TRBD2. This CDR3 has 17 residues. With V trimmed by 4 bases and J by 5 bases, 10 bases remained unmatched. CDR1 is LGHDT, CDR2 YNNKEL, per germline (reference sequence). The CDR3 here is CASSRQLAGGPHNEQFF. In nucleotides, the CDR3 is TGTGCCAGCAGCCGTCAGTTAGCGGGAGGGCCCCACAATGAGCAGTTCTTC.

This rearrangement joins TRBV11-3 to TRBJ1-4, with D tentatively TRBD1 (5 bases). Trimming removed 6 bases from V and 3 bases from J, with 11 bases in between. This CDR3 comprises 14 residues. Germline V lookup: CDR1 SGHNT, CDR2 YENEEA. CDR3: CASRPSGANEKLFF. The CDR3 nucleotides read TGTGCCAGCAGGCCCTCGGGGGCTAATGAAAAACTGTTTTTT.

This clonotype came up a few times. The chain joins TRBV28 to TRBJ2-5; perhaps TRBD1 as D (5 bases). The CDR3 totals 13 residues. Germline lookup yields CDR1 MDHEN and CDR2 SYDVKM. V was clipped by 5 bases and J by 3 bases, with 10 bases between them. CDR3 coding DNA: TGTGCCAGCAGTAACGGACAAGAAGAGACCCAGTACTTC. Residues: CASSNGQEETQYF.

The table lists this clonotype with many counts. This chain's CDR3 is CASTLRTSGRVGNEQFF. The CDR3 region has the DNA TGTGCCAGCACCTTACGGACTAGCGGGAGGGTTGGCAATGAGCAGTTCTTC. The chain recombines TRBV6-6 with TRBJ2-1, with 15 bases identical to TRBD2. V shed 7 bases, J shed 6 bases, and the junction held 10 bases outside the gene matches. The CDR3 totals 17 residues. Germline CDR1 reads MNHNY; CDR2 reads SVGAGI (reference sequence).

Many counts were recorded for this clonotype. The chain recombines TRBV2 with TRBJ2-5; perhaps D is TRBD1 or TRBD2 (6 bases each). The CDR3 length is 13 residues. From germline, CDR1 is SNHLY and CDR2 FYNNEI. Trimming took 8 bases from V and 5 from J, leaving 15 bases between them. The CDR3 sequence: CASEGGRGETQYF. Written as DNA, the CDR3 is TGTGCCAGCGAGGGGGGCAGAGGGGAGACCCAGTACTTC.

Regarding this clonotype: A much larger clone lies one base from this, so it may be a read error. This chain connects TRBV16 to TRBJ1-6; 7 bases line up with TRBD1. The CDR3 has 14 residues. After removal of 10 bases from V and 7 bases from J, the junction contained 10 bases not matched to a gene. Germline lookup yields CDR1 KGHSY and CDR2 FQNENV. The CDR3 loop is CANTTPRGNSPLHF. Here the CDR3 DNA reads TGTGCCAACACCACGCCCAGGGGGAATTCACCCCTCCACTTT.

This clonotype came up a few times. The chain links TRBV12-3 or TRBV12-4 to TRBJ1-4; 7 bases agree with TRBD1. Germline trimming cut 4 bases from V and 7 bases from J; bases unmatched to any gene: 6. CDR3 length equals 14 residues. The CDR3 protein is CASSWAGGGEKLFF. CDR3 DNA sequence: TGTGCCAGCAGTTGGGCAGGGGGAGGTGAAAAACTGTTTTTT.

In its sample, this clonotype was seen many times. This chain links TRBV3-1 with TRBJ2-7, with 11 bases matching TRBD1. Germline CDR1 reads LGHDT; CDR2 reads YNNKEL (reference sequence). The CDR3 totals 17 residues. Trimming at V came to 0 bases and at J to 6 bases, leaving 10 bases not matched to a gene. CDR3 sequence reads: CASSQDLTGQGAVEQYF. The CDR3 bases are TGTGCCAGCAGCCAAGATCTAACAGGACAGGGGGCTGTCGAGCAGTACTTC.

The sample holds many counts of this clonotype. V gene TRBV7-2 combines with J gene TRBJ2-2, with D perhaps matching TRBD2 (5 bases). This CDR3 is 17 amino acids long. V dropped 4 bases and J dropped 6 bases, with 21 bases sitting between them. From germline, CDR1 is SGHTA and CDR2 FQGNSA. CDR3 sequence (DNA): TGTGCCAGCAGCTCGCCAAAGGGCGGGTCTCGGCCCGGGGAGCTGTTTTTT. Amino acid sequence: CASSSPKGGSRPGELFF.

This clonotype has more than one count but fewer than ten. The chain recombines TRBV5-6 with TRBJ2-7, with a weak D call TRBD2 (6 bases). The CDR3 is made up of 15 amino acids. Germline V lookup: CDR1 SGHDT, CDR2 YYEEEE. V was shortened by 1 base and J by 2 bases, with 13 bases between the two germline ends. As DNA, the CDR3 is TGTGCCAGCAGCTTGAGTCTTAGCGGAACCTACGAGCAGTACTTC. As protein: CASSLSLSGTYEQYF.

This clonotype was counted between two and nine times. V gene TRBV7-9 combines with J gene TRBJ2-2; tentative D call: TRBD2 (6 bases). With 4 bases removed from V and 1 base from J, the gap between germline ends came to 10 bases. This CDR3 comprises 15 residues. Germline assignment: CDR1 SEHNR and CDR2 FQNEAQ (reference sequence). DNA of the CDR3: TGTGCCAGCAGCTCGGGACTCCAGAACACCGGGGAGCTGTTTTTT. It yields the protein CASSSGLQNTGELFF.

This clonotype was found a few times. This chain joins TRBV7-8 and TRBJ2-5; no reliable D call. V shed 4 bases and J shed 2 bases, with 14 bases lying between them. CDR1 and CDR2 (germline): SGHVS, FQNEAQ. CDR3 length: 15 amino acids. CDR3 sequence reads: CASSSIRQTQETQYF. The DNA for the CDR3 is TGTGCCAGCAGCTCCATCCGCCAAACACAAGAGACCCAGTACTTC.

At least ten counts were recorded for this clonotype. The rearrangement uses TRBV7-6 and TRBJ2-1; D uncertain. The V gene lost 0 bases and the J gene lost 10 bases, with 13 bases spanning the gap. Germline CDR1 reads SGHVS; CDR2 reads FNYEAQ. This CDR3 spans 14 amino acids. This chain's CDR3 is CASSLALKRSEQFF. In DNA, the CDR3 is TGTGCCAGCAGCTTAGCCCTGAAAAGGAGCGAGCAGTTCTTC. The full variable domain, with the rest looked up from reference TRBV7-6 and TRBJ2-1, is GAGVSQSPRYKVTKRGQDVALRCDPISGHVSLYWYRQALGQGPEFLTYFNYEAQQDKSGLPNDRFSAERPEGSISTLTIQRTEQRDSAMYRCASSLALKRSEQFFGPGTRLTVL.

The chain has TRBV20-1 and TRBJ2-1, with 14 bases identical to TRBD2. CDR1 is DFQATT, CDR2 SNEGSKA, per germline (reference sequence). CDR3 size: 16 residues. Trimming took 6 bases from V and 8 from J; bases not matched to a gene: 12. The DNA of the CDR3 is TGCAGTGCCAGGGGACTAGCGGGAGTGAAAGATCATGAGCAGTTCTTC. Protein product: CSARGLAGVKDHEQFF.

This clonotype has a count of ten or more. The chain has TRBV11-2 and TRBJ2-7, with D perhaps given as TRBD1 or TRBD2 (6 bases each). The V gene lost 4 bases and the J gene lost 4 bases, with 20 bases spanning the gap. CDR1 is SGHAT and CDR2 is FQNNGV in the germline V gene. The CDR3 is 16 residues long. The CDR3 protein is CASSSIGGSNMYEQYF. For the CDR3, the DNA is TGTGCCAGCAGCTCTATAGGGGGGTCCAATATGTACGAGCAGTACTTC.

This sequence joins TRBV6-5 and TRBJ2-7; the D gene is possibly TRBD2 (5 bases). The CDR3 contains 13 residues. Trimming took off 0 bases at V and 7 bases at J, with 10 bases between the two ends. Germline CDR1 is MNHEY and CDR2 is SVGAGI. The chain's CDR3 is CASSYSSGMEQYF. The CDR3 region has the DNA TGTGCCAGCAGTTACTCGTCGGGGATGGAGCAGTACTTC.